A single TCR beta chain is shown here with its context. Antigen specificity is unknown. These data are taken from a study of blood T cells in healthy people across ages. Study results and caveats: Changes in expanded clonotypes were possibly confounded, as the CMV status of donors was unknown. When set beside aged donors, long-lived donors presented more naive CD4+ cells and higher diversity. Higher naive T cell percentage went strongly together with higher TCR beta diversity.

The germline V gene encodes CDR1 SGHTA and CDR2 FQGNSA. This CDR3 comprises 15 residues. Unmatched junction bases numbered 3, after V lost 3 bases and J lost 2 bases. A J-beta primer mix and a sample-barcoded 5' primer were used in a second PCR of about 6 to 12 cycles. Each CDR3 protein is one row after TCRdb ran MiXCR on the 5' RACE reads. The table lists some 710,000 distinct CDR3 sequences, 35% to 60% of them singletons. Every donor gave roughly 9.2 milliliters of peripheral blood. This rearrangement joins TRBV7-2 to TRBJ1-4; TRBD1 matches 7 bases. The sample was blood. The receptor was derived from a man aged 80 or over in good health. The CDR3 loop is CASSLAGGTNEKLFF. The CDR3 coding sequence is TGTGCCAGCAGCTTGGCAGGGGGTACTAATGAAAAACTGTTTTTT.